The clone carrying this T cell receptor (beta chain) was observed once. Its target is unknown. J gave up 6 bases and V 6 bases, and 3 bases lay outside the gene matches. This CDR3 has 14 amino acids. The germline gives CDR1 ENHRY, CDR2 SYGVKD. This entry belongs to a study of T cell responses to AZD1222 COVID-19 vaccine. Overall study: Researchers grouped second doses given at about 4 or about 12 weeks into one pool. Whole-study findings and limits: Sampling captured repertoires only after the peak T cell response.

Profiling relied on immunoSEQ multiplex PCR, and the TCRdb table lists in-frame clones only, not all of them. The table has about 120,000 clones, 88% seen once. V usage is TRBV10-3 and J usage is TRBJ2-1; TRBD2 aligns across 12 bases. The sample consisted of peripheral blood, taken on day 0 of AZD1222 vaccination. This sequence was found in an adult in good health. The CDR3, as DNA: TGTGCCATCAGGTCGGGACTAGCGGGCAATGAGCAGTTCTTC. Translation gives CAIRSGLAGNEQFF.